These 19 T cell receptor beta chains were sequenced from one sample in a study of blood T cell repertoires in COVID-19. Sequencing was performed with immunoSEQ multiplex PCR; in TCRdb, only in-frame clones are kept and a portion is missing. The data contain approximately 280,000 clones, about 89% of them singletons. Material for sequencing was peripheral blood. All receptors derive from a middle-aged man with acute or convalescent COVID-19.

The chain couples TRBV7-3 to TRBJ1-1; 7 bases map to TRBD1. Germline-derived CDR1 and CDR2 are SGHTA and FQGTGA. J gave up 1 base and V 4 bases, and 3 bases lay outside the gene matches. The CDR3 covers 14 residues. The CDR3 coding sequence is TGTGCCAGCAGCTCGCAGGGGGGGAACACTGAAGCTTTCTTT. Its protein product is CASSSQGGNTEAFF.

CDR3: CASSISLLAGDTGELFF. DNA for the CDR3: TGTGCCAGTAGTATATCCCTACTAGCGGGGGATACCGGGGAGCTGTTTTTT. The chain carries TRBV19 and TRBJ2-2, with 11 bases matching TRBD2. In germline, CDR1 is LNHDA, CDR2 SQIVND (reference sequence). The length of the CDR3 is 17 residues. The V segment lost 2 bases and the J segment 5 bases; nucleotides outside the gene matches: 7.

The count of this clone is one. The chain uses TRBV9 and TRBJ1-1; D perhaps matches TRBD1 (5 bases). Trimming pared 3 bases from V and 3 bases from J, leaving 15 bases between. CDR1 is SGDLS, CDR2 YYNGEE, per germline. The CDR3 consists of 15 residues. For the CDR3, the DNA is TGTGCCAGCAGCGGATTCAGGGAAGGCGACACTGAAGCTTTCTTT. Translated, it gives CASSGFREGDTEAFF.

V is TRBV7-6 and J is TRBJ1-2, with a weak D call TRBD1 (6 bases). This CDR3 is 13 amino acids long. The germline V gene has CDR1 SGHVS and CDR2 FNYEAQ. V gave up 5 bases and J gave up 8 bases, with 15 bases separating them. CDR3: CASSQSGVGGYTF. In nucleotides, the CDR3 is TGTGCCAGCAGCCAATCAGGGGTAGGCGGCTACACCTTC.

J is TRBJ1-5 and V is TRBV13; D perhaps matches TRBD1 (6 bases). Trimming left V 4 bases short and J 4 bases short, with 8 bases between. This CDR3 has 13 residues. CDR1 and CDR2 (germline): PRHDT, FYEKMQ (reference sequence). CDR3: CASSWGPNQPQHF. DNA of the CDR3: TGTGCCAGCAGCTGGGGGCCGAATCAGCCCCAGCATTTT. Drawing the rest from reference TRBV13 and TRBJ1-5, the complete variable domain is AAGVIQSPRHLIKEKRETATLKCYPIPRHDTVYWYQQGPGQDPQFLISFYEKMQSDKGSIPDRFSAQQFSDYHSELNMSSLELGDSALYFCASSWGPNQPQHFGDGTRLSIL.

This rearrangement joins TRBV10-3 to TRBJ1-2, with a weak D call TRBD1 (6 bases). Trimming removed 6 bases at V and 1 base at J, with 12 bases between. Germline V CDR1 and CDR2: ENHRY, SYGVKD. CDR3 length equals 14 residues. Here the CDR3 reads CAISAGTLNYGYTF. CDR3 nucleotide sequence: TGTGCCATCAGCGCCGGGACACTTAACTATGGCTACACCTTC.

This clone showed up just a few times. The chain couples TRBV2 to TRBJ1-5; 10 nucleotides agree with TRBD1. The CDR3 is 15 residues long. Germline V lookup: CDR1 SNHLY, CDR2 FYNNEI. J gave up 2 bases and V 8 bases, and 6 bases lay outside the gene matches. CDR3 residues: CASVTGGWGNQPQHF. CDR3 DNA sequence: TGTGCCAGCGTGACAGGGGGCTGGGGCAATCAGCCCCAGCATTTT.

The rearrangement joins TRBV9 to TRBJ2-3; D is uncertain. From germline, CDR1 is SGDLS and CDR2 YYNGEE. The CDR3 has 16 residues. Trimming took off 0 bases at V and 2 bases at J, with 13 bases between the two ends. CDR3 sequence: CASSVGRVHSTDTQYF. The CDR3, as DNA: TGTGCCAGCAGCGTAGGACGGGTCCACTCCACAGATACGCAGTATTTT. Variable domain in full (rest from reference TRBV9 and TRBJ2-3): DSGVTQTPKHLITATGQRVTLRCSPRSGDLSVYWYQQSLDQGLQFLIQYYNGEERAKGNILERFSAQQFPDLHSELNLSSLELGDSALYFCASSVGRVHSTDTQYFGPGTRLTVL.

This clone is a singleton in its sample. V usage is TRBV11-2 and J usage is TRBJ1-6; D is undetermined. The germline CDR1 and CDR2 sequences are SGHAT and FQNNGV. V was cut by 5 bases and J by 2 bases, with 4 bases left in between. CDR3 length equals 13 residues. CDR3 coding DNA: TGTGCCAGCAGCCCCACCTATAATTCACCCCTCCACTTT. Protein sequence: CASSPTYNSPLHF.

The V gene is TRBV6-2 or TRBV6-3, the J gene TRBJ1-4; D gene unclear. V lost 0 bases, J lost 8 bases, and 13 bases lay in between. Germline values: CDR1 MNHEY, CDR2 SVGEGT. This CDR3 contains 15 residues. The CDR3 nucleotides are TGTGCCAGCAGTTACTCAACGCGGCCATCGGAAAAACTGTTTTTT. Translating it yields CASSYSTRPSEKLFF.

The chain is built from TRBV6-5 and TRBJ2-7; tentatively, D is TRBD2 (5 bases). Trimming cost V 0 bases and J 7 bases, with 13 bases left between them. Germline CDR1 MNHEY, CDR2 SVGAGI. CDR3 size: 14 residues. The CDR3 reads CASSYSTGRGEQYF. The CDR3 nucleotides are TGTGCCAGCAGTTACTCGACGGGGAGAGGGGAGCAGTACTTC.

The J gene is TRBJ1-2, the V gene TRBV19; TRBD1 aligns across 7 bases. The ends lost 3 bases at V and 8 bases at J; junction bases unmatched: 12. Germline CDR1 LNHDA, CDR2 SQIVND (reference sequence). The CDR3 extends over 15 amino acids. The CDR3 nucleotides are TGTGCCAGTAGTATCCCCCGGGACAGTCGACGGGGCTACACCTTC. Translation gives CASSIPRDSRRGYTF.

The rearrangement uses TRBV19 and TRBJ2-7, with D possibly matching TRBD1 (6 bases). With 5 bases removed from V and 0 bases from J, the gap between germline ends came to 11 bases. CDR3 length: 14 amino acids. Looked up from germline, CDR1 is LNHDA and CDR2 is SQIVND (reference sequence). The DNA of the CDR3 is TGTGCCAGTAGTCTCGGGGACACCTCCTACGAGCAGTACTTC. Translating it yields CASSLGDTSYEQYF.

V usage is TRBV5-1 and J usage is TRBJ2-3; D might be TRBD1 (5 bases). CDR1 and CDR2 from the germline V gene are SGHRS and YFSETQ. The V end lost 4 bases, the J end lost 4 bases, and 13 bases lay between the germline ends. CDR3 length: 14 amino acids. The CDR3 reads CASSVGPVSDTQYF. The DNA for the CDR3 is TGCGCCAGCAGCGTGGGGCCTGTTTCAGATACGCAGTATTTT.

As DNA, the CDR3 is TGTGCCAGCAGCTTTCAAGGGGGCACTAGCACAGATACGCAGTATTTT. Its translation: CASSFQGGTSTDTQYF. The chain is built from TRBV7-2 and TRBJ2-3; 7 bases are shared with TRBD1. Trimming took 3 bases from V and 0 from J; bases not matched to a gene: 6. CDR3 size: 16 residues. CDR1 is SGHTA, CDR2 FQGNSA, per germline.

V usage is TRBV5-4 and J usage is TRBJ1-2, with a weak D call TRBD1 (6 bases). There are 12 residues in the CDR3. The ends were cut back, 4 bases at V and 6 bases at J, with 10 bases in the middle. CDR1 is SGHNT, CDR2 YYREEE, per germline (reference sequence). CDR3 residues: CASSLTGNGYTF. The CDR3 DNA reads as TGTGCCAGCAGCCTAACAGGGAATGGCTACACCTTC.

The chain recombines TRBV24-1 with TRBJ2-2, with 13 bases that match TRBD2. Trimming cost V 4 bases and J 5 bases; bases outside gene matches: 3. The CDR3 is 16 residues long. CDR1 and CDR2 from the germline V gene are KGHDR and SFDVKD. The chain's CDR3 is CATSDPTSGGTGELFF. The CDR3 bases are TGTGCCACCAGTGACCCGACTAGCGGGGGGACCGGGGAGCTGTTTTTT.

The rearrangement joins TRBV29-1 to TRBJ2-3; D unresolved. CDR3 length equals 12 residues. V was clipped by 5 bases and J by 6 bases, with 12 bases between them. Looked up from germline, CDR1 is SQVTM and CDR2 is ANQGSEA. CDR3 amino acids: CSVSGSADTQYF. CDR3 in DNA: TGCAGCGTTTCCGGGTCGGCGGATACGCAGTATTTT.

This chain joins TRBV2 and TRBJ2-7, with D possibly TRBD1 on 7 matching bases. Germline CDR1 is SNHLY and CDR2 is FYNNEI. V was pared by 10 bases and J by 6 bases, with 19 bases between. The CDR3 totals 13 residues. The CDR3 is CATLQEGAGEQYF. The DNA for the CDR3 is TGTGCCACCCTACAGGAGGGGGCAGGCGAGCAGTACTTC.